This T cell receptor beta chain stems from a study of cytomegalovirus exposure and HLA in healthy donors. Study-wide points: Researchers catalogued about 150 TCR beta chains as cytomegalovirus-associated. According to a later analysis, TCR clusters from the first cohort tended to co-occur in the approximately 120 validation repertoires.

Among the roughly 120 subjects of the validation cohort, separate from the approximately 700-subject first cohort, were the donors. Concerning this clone itself: Its antigen is not known.

Sequencing used immunoSEQ multiplex PCR; TCRdb keeps in-frame clones, though not all of them. The sample has about 55,000 clones, roughly 90% seen once. Looked up from germline, CDR1 is SGHTA and CDR2 is FQGNSA. Deletions cut 6 bases from V and 1 base from J, with 7 bases between. The CDR3 spans 13 residues. The sample was PBMCs. The chain joins TRBV7-2 to TRBJ2-1; D unclear. The receptor was derived from a man aged 18 to 29 in good health and CMV-seronegative. CDR3 in DNA: TGTGCCAGCAGTTCGGTATCCTACAATGAGCAGTTCTTC. Protein sequence: CASSSVSYNEQFF.